A selection of T cell receptor beta chains follows, all from one sample in a study of technical replicates of blood from a handful of donors. Libraries were prepared by immunoSEQ multiplex PCR; TCRdb keeps only in-frame clonotypes and omits some of them. The sample has 78,000 or so clones; 91% are singletons. The specimen was T cells isolated from PBMCs. The source of these receptors is a human donor in good health. Some clones in this sample may be carry-over from other donors' samples. CDR3s include the opening cysteine and the closing phenylalanine or tryptophan. D genes are given only for firm matches.

j_call | v_call | d_call | cdr3_length | cdr3_aa | cdr3_nt
TRBJ1-2 | TRBV27 | - | 11 | CASKIGDGYTF | TGTGCCAGCAAGATCGGAGATGGCTACACCTTC
TRBJ2-3 | TRBV5-1 | - | 15 | CASSLGSGLTDTQYF | TGCGCCAGCAGCTTGGGTAGCGGTCTAACAGATACGCAGTATTTT
TRBJ1-4 | TRBV19 | - | 15 | CASSMLSGDGEKLFF | TGTGCCAGTAGTATGTTGTCAGGTGATGGTGAAAAACTGTTTTTT
TRBJ2-7 | TRBV5-1 | TRBD1 | 19 | CASSWRLRDRGSGSYEQYF | TGCGCCAGCAGCTGGCGCCTCCGGGACAGAGGTTCTGGGTCCTACGAGCAGTACTTC
TRBJ2-7 | TRBV6-5 | - | 14 | CASSDRRGWYEQYF | TGTGCCAGCAGCGACCGGAGGGGATGGTACGAGCAGTACTTC
TRBJ2-5 | TRBV28 | - | 15 | CASSLRSAVQETQYF | TGTGCCAGCAGTTTACGTTCCGCAGTCCAAGAGACCCAGTACTTC
TRBJ2-7 | TRBV28 | - | 11 | CASTRGYEQYF | TGTGCCAGCACCCGGGGGTACGAGCAGTACTTC
TRBJ2-3 | TRBV27 | TRBD1 | 15 | CASSLTGTGYHPQYF | TGTGCCAGCAGTCTTACCGGGACAGGATACCATCCGCAGTATTTT
TRBJ1-1 | TRBV14 | - | 12 | CASSQAAGIAFF | TGTGCCAGCAGCCAAGCCGCAGGTATAGCTTTCTTT
TRBJ2-1 | TRBV7-9 | - | 15 | CASSPGTLDNNEQFF | TGTGCCAGCAGCCCCGGGACTCTAGATAACAATGAGCAGTTCTTC
TRBJ2-3 | TRBV5-6 | - | 14 | CASSLTQGRDTQYF | TGTGCCAGCAGCTTGACGCAGGGGAGGGACACGCAGTATTTT
TRBJ1-3 | TRBV14 | - | 20 | CASSQGRNGGLWRSGNTIYF | TGTGCCAGCAGCCAAGGACGAAACGGGGGGCTCTGGCGCTCTGGAAACACCATATATTTT
TRBJ2-5 | TRBV7-3 | - | 14 | CASSDWTFQETQYF | TGTGCCAGCAGCGATTGGACATTCCAAGAGACCCAGTACTTC
TRBJ1-1 | TRBV7-9 | TRBD1 | 14 | CASSFYRGDTEAFF | TGTGCCAGCAGCTTCTACAGGGGGGACACTGAAGCTTTCTTT
TRBJ2-7 | TRBV30 | - | 13 | CACREGGTYEQYF | TGTGCCTGTCGAGAAGGCGGAACCTACGAGCAGTACTTC
TRBJ2-1 | TRBV25-1 | TRBD1 | 16 | CASSVPEGAHRNEQFF | TGTGCCAGCAGTGTGCCCGAGGGGGCGCATCGGAATGAGCAGTTCTTC
TRBJ2-7 | TRBV27 | TRBD2 | 17 | CASSSGLAGDGSYEQYF | TGTGCCAGCAGTTCGGGACTAGCGGGAGATGGATCCTACGAGCAGTACTTC